The 10 T cell receptor beta chains listed next were all sequenced from one sample in a study of T cell clones after liver transplantation (dated by TCRdb to the late 2010s). Taken with the paper, the label for time point translates to: pre-transplant. The library relied on the immunoSEQ multiplex PCR assay. Held by TCRdb, this immuneACCESS table contains in-frame sequences only and omits some clones. Under half of the omission traces to an unresolved V gene where checked; the cause of the rest is unknown. The sample table shows under 90,000 clones, and approximately 80% are seen once. The top ten constitute less than 0.65% of the sample. The specimen comprised CD4+ T cells from blood, sampled before liver transplant. The source is a human donor who received a liver transplant.

V and J are TRBV2 and TRBJ1-2, with unresolved D. Per the germline V gene, CDR1 is SNHLY and CDR2 is FYNNEI. The CDR3 has 12 amino acids. V dropped 6 bases and J dropped 6 bases, with 11 bases sitting between them. Here the CDR3 DNA reads TGTGCCAGCAGACGAGATACAGATGGCTACACCTTC. Its protein product is CASRRDTDGYTF.

This clone was observed a few times. The rearrangement links TRBV5-1 to TRBJ1-1; D might be TRBD1 (6 bases). This CDR3 contains 14 residues. CDR1 is SGHRS and CDR2 is YFSETQ in the germline V gene. Trimming cost V 5 bases and J 4 bases, with 15 bases left between them. CDR3 sequence: CASRLTGLGTEAFF. CDR3 bases: TGCGCCAGCAGGCTAACAGGGTTGGGCACTGAAGCTTTCTTT.

This chain connects TRBV11-2 to TRBJ2-7; D gene uncertain. V gave up 5 bases and J gave up 2 bases, with 19 bases separating them. Germline V gene data show CDR1 as SGHAT and CDR2 as FQNNGV. This CDR3 has 16 residues. CDR3 coding DNA: TGTGCCAGCAGCCCCTATAAAGGAAAGACCACCTACGAGCAGTACTTC. It yields the protein CASSPYKGKTTYEQYF. Drawing the rest from reference TRBV11-2 and TRBJ2-7, the complete variable domain is EAGVAQSPRYKIIEKRQSVAFWCNPISGHATLYWYQQILGQGPKLLIQFQNNGVVDDSQLPKDRFSAERLKGVDSTLKIQPAKLEDSAVYLCASSPYKGKTTYEQYFGPGTRLTVT.

The CDR3 loop reads CASTKDRAETQYF. CDR3 in DNA: TGTGCCAGCACCAAGGACAGGGCGGAGACCCAGTACTTC. The chain joins TRBV6-6 to TRBJ2-5; TRBD1 aligns across 8 bases. The CDR3 has 13 residues. The germline CDR1 and CDR2 sequences are MNHNY and SVGAGI (reference sequence). With 7 bases clipped from V and 5 bases from J, the junction kept 6 bases outside the gene matches.

The chain combines TRBV5-1 with TRBJ2-5; 16 bases fit TRBD2. Per germline, CDR1 SGHRS and CDR2 YFSETQ. This CDR3 comprises 16 residues. V lost 4 bases to trimming and J lost 4 bases; unmatched junction nucleotides: 4. The CDR3 DNA follows: TGCGCCAGCAGCGCGGGACTAGCGGGAGGGGCAGAGACCCAGTACTTC. It specifies CASSAGLAGGAETQYF.

This clone was counted a single time. The V gene is TRBV6-5, the J gene TRBJ1-3; maybe TRBD1 (5 bases). Germline V lookup: CDR1 MNHEY, CDR2 SVGAGI. The CDR3 runs 14 residues. Deletions cut 5 bases from V and 0 bases from J, with 8 bases between. CDR3 loop: CASSVQGSGNTIYF. The CDR3, as DNA: TGTGCCAGCAGTGTCCAGGGCTCTGGAAACACCATATATTTT.

The genes are TRBV19 and TRBJ2-7; D gene uncertain. CDR1 is LNHDA and CDR2 is SQIVND in the germline V gene (reference sequence). The CDR3 has 14 amino acids. The V end was cut by 3 bases, the J end by 3 bases, with 12 bases between. CDR3 residues: CASSMENTIYEQYF. Here the CDR3 DNA reads TGTGCCAGTAGTATGGAGAACACAATCTACGAGCAGTACTTC. Supplemented by reference TRBV19 and TRBJ2-7, the full variable domain reads DGGITQSPKYLFRKEGQNVTLSCEQNLNHDAMYWYRQDPGQGLRLIYYSQIVNDFQKGDIAEGYSVSREKKESFPLTVTSAQKNPTAFYLCASSMENTIYEQYFGPGTRLTVT.

V and J are TRBV15 and TRBJ2-5; 11 bases align to TRBD1. CDR1 LNHNV and CDR2 YYDKDF come from the germline V gene (reference sequence). The ends lost 0 bases at V and 4 bases at J; junction bases unmatched: 13. There are 19 residues in the CDR3. The CDR3 here is CATSRDREGGQGVGETQYF. The CDR3 region has the DNA TGTGCCACCAGCAGAGATCGAGAGGGGGGACAGGGGGTCGGAGAGACCCAGTACTTC.

Only a few counts were recorded for this clone. The chain is built from TRBV6-5 and TRBJ1-2, with no clear D. The CDR3 consists of 13 residues. V shed 2 bases and J shed 4 bases, with 8 bases lying between them. Germline CDR1 reads MNHEY; CDR2 reads SVGAGI. This chain's CDR3 is CASSYRMGYGYTF. As DNA, the CDR3 is TGTGCCAGCAGTTACCGAATGGGCTATGGCTACACCTTC.

The chain uses TRBV28 and TRBJ2-7; 12 nucleotides match TRBD2. The CDR3 is made up of 14 amino acids. The ends lost 7 bases at V and 5 bases at J; junction bases unmatched: 6. The germline CDR1 and CDR2 sequences are MDHEN and SYDVKM. The CDR3 DNA reads as TGTGCCAGCACGCTAGCGGGAGGGCCCAACGAGCAGTACTTC. Its protein product is CASTLAGGPNEQYF. Filled out from reference TRBV28 and TRBJ2-7, the complete variable domain reads DVKVTQSSRYLVKRTGEKVFLECVQDMDHENMFWYRQDPGLGLRLIYFSYDVKMKEKGDIPEGYSVSREKKERFSLILESASTNQTSMYLCASTLAGGPNEQYFGPGTRLTVT.